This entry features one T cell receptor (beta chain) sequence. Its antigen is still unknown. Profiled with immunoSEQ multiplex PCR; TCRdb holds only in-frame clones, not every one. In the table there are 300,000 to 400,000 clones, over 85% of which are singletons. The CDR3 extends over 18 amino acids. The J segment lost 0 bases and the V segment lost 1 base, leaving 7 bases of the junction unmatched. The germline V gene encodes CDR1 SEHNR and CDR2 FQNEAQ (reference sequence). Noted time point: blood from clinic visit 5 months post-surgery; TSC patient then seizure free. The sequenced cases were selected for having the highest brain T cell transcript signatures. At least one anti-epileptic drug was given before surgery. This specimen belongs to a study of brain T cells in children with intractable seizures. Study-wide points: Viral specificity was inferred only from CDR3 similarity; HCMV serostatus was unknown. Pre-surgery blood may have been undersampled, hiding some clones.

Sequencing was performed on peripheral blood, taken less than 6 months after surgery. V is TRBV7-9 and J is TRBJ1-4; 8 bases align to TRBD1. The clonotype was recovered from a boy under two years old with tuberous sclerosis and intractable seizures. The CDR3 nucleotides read TGTGCCAGCAGCTTAGGGGGACAGGCGTCTGCAACTAATGAAAAACTGTTTTTT. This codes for CASSLGGQASATNEKLFF.